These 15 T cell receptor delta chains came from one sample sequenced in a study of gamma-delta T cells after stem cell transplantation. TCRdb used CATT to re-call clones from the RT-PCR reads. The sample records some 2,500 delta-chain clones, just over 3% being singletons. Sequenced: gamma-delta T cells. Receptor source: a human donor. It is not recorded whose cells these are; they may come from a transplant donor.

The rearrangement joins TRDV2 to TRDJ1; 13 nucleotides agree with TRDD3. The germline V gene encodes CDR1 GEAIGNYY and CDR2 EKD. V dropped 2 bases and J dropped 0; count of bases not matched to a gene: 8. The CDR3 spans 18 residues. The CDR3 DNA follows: TGTGCCTGTGACATACTGGGGGATACGGGGGTGTACACCGATAAACTCATCTTT. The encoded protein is CACDILGDTGVYTDKLIF.

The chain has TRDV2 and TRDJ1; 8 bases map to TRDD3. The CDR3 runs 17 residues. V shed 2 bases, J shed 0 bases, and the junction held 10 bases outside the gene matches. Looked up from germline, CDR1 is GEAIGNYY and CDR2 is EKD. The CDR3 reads CACDNMLGEQHTDKLIF. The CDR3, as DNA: TGTGCCTGTGACAATATGCTGGGGGAACAGCACACCGATAAACTCATCTTT.

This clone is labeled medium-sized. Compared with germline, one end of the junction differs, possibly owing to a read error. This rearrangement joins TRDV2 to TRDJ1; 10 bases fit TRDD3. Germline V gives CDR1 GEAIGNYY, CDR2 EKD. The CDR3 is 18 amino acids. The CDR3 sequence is CARDTVFTGGSYTDKLIF. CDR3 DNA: TGTGCCCGTGACACGGTATTTACTGGGGGATCGTACACCGATAAACTCATCTTT.

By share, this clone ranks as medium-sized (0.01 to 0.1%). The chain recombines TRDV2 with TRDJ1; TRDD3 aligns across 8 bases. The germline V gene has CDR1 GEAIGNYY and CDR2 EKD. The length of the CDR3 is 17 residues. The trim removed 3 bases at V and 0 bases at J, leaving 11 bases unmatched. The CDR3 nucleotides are TGTGCCTGTGACCACGTACTGGGGGTTTCCAACACCGATAAACTCATCTTT. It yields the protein CACDHVLGVSNTDKLIF.

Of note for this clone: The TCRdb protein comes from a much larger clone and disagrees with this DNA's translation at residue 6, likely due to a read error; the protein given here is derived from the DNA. The CDR3 region has the DNA TGTGCCTTTGCCCCCCTTAGTGGGGGAACCACCGATAAACTCATCTTT. Its protein is CAFAPLSGGTTDKLIF. The V call is TRDV3, the J call TRDJ1; the match to TRDD3 covers 7 bases. The germline V gene encodes CDR1 TVYSNPD and CDR2 GDNSRS (reference sequence). The CDR3 totals 16 residues. V was clipped by 2 bases and J by 1 base; unmatched bases: 13.

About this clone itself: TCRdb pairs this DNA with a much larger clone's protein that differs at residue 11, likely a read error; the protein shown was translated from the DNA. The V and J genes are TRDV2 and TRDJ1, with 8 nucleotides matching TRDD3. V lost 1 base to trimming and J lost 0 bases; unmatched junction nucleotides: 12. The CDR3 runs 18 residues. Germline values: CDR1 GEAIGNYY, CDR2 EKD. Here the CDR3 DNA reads TGTGCCTGTGACACAGTGGGTACTGGGGGCTCACACACCGATAAACTCATCTTT. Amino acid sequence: CACDTVGTGGSHTDKLIF.

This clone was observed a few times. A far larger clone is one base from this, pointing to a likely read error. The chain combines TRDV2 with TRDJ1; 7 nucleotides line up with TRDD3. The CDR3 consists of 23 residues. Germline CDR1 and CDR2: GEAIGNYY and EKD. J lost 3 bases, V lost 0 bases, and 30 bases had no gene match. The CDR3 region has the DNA TGTGCCTGTGACACCATCCGGTCGTCTATCCCCAGTACTGGGGATTCAGGTCCCGATAAACTCATCTTT. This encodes CACDTIRSSIPSTGDSGPDKLIF.

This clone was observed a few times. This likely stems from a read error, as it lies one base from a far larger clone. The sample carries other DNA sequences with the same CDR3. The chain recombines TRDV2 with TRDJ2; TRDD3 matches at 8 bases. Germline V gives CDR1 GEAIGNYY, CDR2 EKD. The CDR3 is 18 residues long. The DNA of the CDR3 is TGCGCCTGTGACACGTTGGAGACTGGGGGTCCTTTTAGAGCACAACTCTTCTTT. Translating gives CACDTLETGGPFRAQLFF.

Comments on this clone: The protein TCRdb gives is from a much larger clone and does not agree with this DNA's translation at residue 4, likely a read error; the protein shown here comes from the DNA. In DNA, the CDR3 is TGTGCCTGTGGCTTTATACTGGGGGATACGCGTTCCGATAAACTCATCTTT. Translating gives CACGFILGDTRSDKLIF. The rearrangement joins TRDV2 to TRDJ1; 13 nucleotides agree with TRDD3. The germline V gene has CDR1 GEAIGNYY and CDR2 EKD. This CDR3 is 17 amino acids long. V dropped 5 bases and J dropped 3; count of bases not matched to a gene: 11.

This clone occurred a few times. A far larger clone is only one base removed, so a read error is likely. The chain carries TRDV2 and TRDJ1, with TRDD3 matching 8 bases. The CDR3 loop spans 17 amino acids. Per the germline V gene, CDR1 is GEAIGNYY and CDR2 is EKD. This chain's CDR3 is CARDNMLGERRTDKLIF. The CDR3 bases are TGTGCCCGTGACAATATGCTGGGGGAACGTAGAACCGATAAACTCATCTTT.

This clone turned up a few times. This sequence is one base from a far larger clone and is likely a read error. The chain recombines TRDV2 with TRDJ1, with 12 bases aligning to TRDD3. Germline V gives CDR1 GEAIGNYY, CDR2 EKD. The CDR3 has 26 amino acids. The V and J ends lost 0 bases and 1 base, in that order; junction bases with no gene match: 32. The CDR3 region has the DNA TGTGCCTGTGACACCGTGTTCAACCCGGGTCTGGGGGATACGCCCCGTACGGATCAGTGCACCGATAAACTCATCTTT. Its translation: CACDTVFNPGLGDTPRTDQCTDKLIF.

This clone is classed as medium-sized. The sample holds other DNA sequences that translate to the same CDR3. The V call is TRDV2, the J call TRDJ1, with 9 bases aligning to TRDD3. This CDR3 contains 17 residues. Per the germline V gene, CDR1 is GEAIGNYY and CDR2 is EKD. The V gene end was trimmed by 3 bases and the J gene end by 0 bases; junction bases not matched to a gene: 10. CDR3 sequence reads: CACDLLRSGGYTDKLIF. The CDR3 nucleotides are TGTGCCTGTGACCTTCTACGGTCTGGGGGATACACCGATAAACTCATCTTT.

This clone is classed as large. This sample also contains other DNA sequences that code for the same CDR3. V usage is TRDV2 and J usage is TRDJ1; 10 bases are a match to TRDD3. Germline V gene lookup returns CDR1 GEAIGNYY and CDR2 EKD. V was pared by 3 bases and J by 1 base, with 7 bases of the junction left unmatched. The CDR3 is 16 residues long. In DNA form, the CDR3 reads TGTGCCTGTGACGCTCTCTGGGGGATAGGCACCGATAAACTCATCTTT. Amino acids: CACDALWGIGTDKLIF.

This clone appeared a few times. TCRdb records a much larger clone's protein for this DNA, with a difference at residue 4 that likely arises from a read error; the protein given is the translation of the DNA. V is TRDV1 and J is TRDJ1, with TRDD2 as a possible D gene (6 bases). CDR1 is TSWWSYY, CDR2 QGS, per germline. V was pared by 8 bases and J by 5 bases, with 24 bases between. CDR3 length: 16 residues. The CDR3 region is CALRAFPSLGLDKLIF. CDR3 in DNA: TGTGCTCTTAGGGCTTTTCCTAGTTTGGGTTTAGATAAACTCATCTTT.

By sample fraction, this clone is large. The CDR3 sequence: CAFPLTGGTYTDKLIF. In nucleotides, the CDR3 is TGTGCCTTCCCGCTTACTGGGGGAACGTACACCGATAAACTCATCTTT. The chain employs TRDV3 and TRDJ1, with 9 bases that match TRDD3. This CDR3 is 16 amino acids long. Trimming at V came to 3 bases and at J to 0 bases, leaving 11 bases not matched to a gene. The germline CDR1 and CDR2 sequences are TVYSNPD and GDNSRS (reference sequence). The variable domain in full, completed from reference TRDV3 and TRDJ1, reads CDKVTQSSPDQTVASGSEVVLLCTYDTVYSNPDLFWYRIRPDYSFQFVFYGDNSRSEGADFTQGRFSVKHILTQKAFHLVISPVRTEDSATYYCAFPLTGGTYTDKLIFGKGTRVTVEP.